The 29 T cell receptor beta chains listed next were all sequenced from one sample in a study of early stage breast cancer tumors. TCRdb keeps only in-frame clones here, not all; method: immunoSEQ multiplex PCR. The sample includes some 36,000 clones, approximately 74% seen only once; the top ten take over 6%. Sequenced sample: blood. All receptors derive from a person between 60 and 70 years old with breast cancer.

The chain links TRBV27 to TRBJ2-2, with D tentatively TRBD1 or TRBD2 (5 bases each). The V gene's germline CDR1 is MNHEY and CDR2 SMNVEV (reference sequence). Trimming took off 6 bases at V and 4 bases at J, with 15 bases between the two ends. The CDR3 has 15 residues. The CDR3 protein is CASRPGTVGTGELFF. DNA for the CDR3: TGTGCCAGCAGGCCCGGGACGGTGGGCACCGGGGAGCTGTTTTTT.

The genes are TRBV28 and TRBJ1-1; maybe TRBD1 (6 bases). The CDR3 covers 16 residues. V lost 5 bases and J lost 1, with 17 bases in between. Germline CDR1 and CDR2: MDHEN and SYDVKM. This CDR3 reads CASSPSVMGQNTEAFF. In nucleotides, the CDR3 is TGTGCCAGCAGTCCCAGCGTTATGGGACAGAACACTGAAGCTTTCTTT.

CDR3 sequence reads: CASSYDRGPGNTIYF. The CDR3 DNA follows: TGTGCCAGCAGTTACGACAGGGGGCCTGGAAACACCATATATTTT. This chain joins TRBV6-5 and TRBJ1-3; 10 nucleotides align to TRBD1. The germline V gene has CDR1 MNHEY and CDR2 SVGAGI. The CDR3 extends over 15 amino acids. V was clipped by 2 bases and J by 2 bases; unmatched bases: 0.

The chain links TRBV5-1 to TRBJ2-2; D not resolved. This CDR3 has 15 residues. CDR1 and CDR2 from the germline V gene are SGHRS and YFSETQ. Trimming cost V 1 base and J 4 bases, with 11 bases left between them. The CDR3 nucleotides read TGCGCCAGCAGCTTGACCCGAGACCGCACCGGGGAGCTGTTTTTT. It specifies CASSLTRDRTGELFF.

V gene TRBV19 combines with J gene TRBJ1-5, with unresolved D. The V gene lost 3 bases and the J gene lost 7 bases, with 13 bases spanning the gap. Germline V gene lookup returns CDR1 LNHDA and CDR2 SQIVND (reference sequence). This CDR3 has 14 residues. The CDR3 coding sequence is TGTGCCAGTAGTATCCCCTCGGGGTGGCAGCCCCAGCATTTT. Protein: CASSIPSGWQPQHF.

This chain connects TRBV4-1 to TRBJ2-5; 8 positions agree with TRBD1. Germline trimming cut 1 base from V and 4 bases from J; bases unmatched to any gene: 2. CDR3 size: 14 residues. Germline V CDR1 and CDR2: MGHRA, YSYEKL. CDR3 nucleotide sequence: TGCGCCAGCAGCCAAGGCAGGGGGCGAGAGACCCAGTACTTC. This codes for CASSQGRGRETQYF.

This clone was seen only a few times. The V and J genes are TRBV19 and TRBJ1-1; D is undetermined. V was shortened by 4 bases and J by 0 bases, with 3 bases between the two germline ends. The germline V gene encodes CDR1 LNHDA and CDR2 SQIVND (reference sequence). This CDR3 is built from 12 residues. The CDR3 loop is CASSKLNTEAFF. The CDR3 DNA follows: TGTGCCAGTAGTAAACTGAACACTGAAGCTTTCTTT. The full variable domain, in which reference TRBV19 and TRBJ1-1 provide the parts outside the CDR3, is DGGITQSPKYLFRKEGQNVTLSCEQNLNHDAMYWYRQDPGQGLRLIYYSQIVNDFQKGDIAEGYSVSREKKESFPLTVTSAQKNPTAFYLCASSKLNTEAFFGQGTRLTVV.

The rearrangement uses TRBV29-1 and TRBJ2-7, with D perhaps matching TRBD2 (5 bases). The germline V gene encodes CDR1 SQVTM and CDR2 ANQGSEA. The length of the CDR3 is 12 residues. The V gene lost 6 bases and the J gene lost 2 bases, with 11 bases spanning the gap. DNA for the CDR3: TGCAGCGTCAAGACTAACGCCTACGAGCAGTACTTC. Translated, it gives CSVKTNAYEQYF.

V usage is TRBV7-8 and J usage is TRBJ1-1, with a tentative D call TRBD1 (5 bases). The germline CDR1 and CDR2 sequences are SGHVS and FQNEAQ. With 5 bases removed from V and 1 base from J, the gap between germline ends came to 14 bases. There are 15 residues in the CDR3. CDR3 DNA sequence: TGTGCCAGCAGCCCTCCCGACAGCCCGAACACTGAAGCTTTCTTT. Amino acids: CASSPPDSPNTEAFF.

This rearrangement joins TRBV5-1 to TRBJ2-7, with D unclear. The CDR3 length is 13 residues. Germline V gives CDR1 SGHRS, CDR2 YFSETQ. V was shortened by 0 bases and J by 6 bases, with 10 bases between the two germline ends. The CDR3 region has the DNA TGCGCCAGCAGCTTGGCCTCAGTAAGCGAGCAGTACTTC. Translation gives CASSLASVSEQYF.

V gene TRBV25-1 combines with J gene TRBJ2-3, with a weak D call TRBD2 (6 bases). Germline V lookup: CDR1 MGHDK, CDR2 SYGVNS. Trimming removed 6 bases at V and 4 bases at J, with 26 bases between. The CDR3 sequence is 18 residues long. The CDR3, as DNA: TGTGCCAGCAGAATACCGGCGGCCGGGGAGGCCTTTGCAGATACGCAGTATTTT. It specifies CASRIPAAGEAFADTQYF.

V and J are TRBV10-1 and TRBJ1-3; 12 nucleotides match TRBD1. The CDR3 has 21 amino acids. Unmatched junction bases numbered 12, after V lost 0 bases and J lost 0 bases. CDR1 and CDR2 from the germline V gene are WNHNN and SYGVQD (reference sequence). In DNA, the CDR3 is TGCGCCAGCAGTGAGTCTTTTCCGGGACAGGGGGCCAGAGACTCTGGAAACACCATATATTTT. It translates to CASSESFPGQGARDSGNTIYF.

The rearrangement links TRBV5-1 to TRBJ2-3; 12 bases line up with TRBD2. The V segment lost 2 bases and the J segment 0 bases; nucleotides outside the gene matches: 4. CDR1 is SGHRS and CDR2 is YFSETQ in the germline V gene. The CDR3 is made up of 17 amino acids. CDR3 protein: CASSLLAGGLSTDTQYF. The CDR3 coding sequence is TGCGCCAGCAGCTTACTAGCGGGAGGTCTTAGCACAGATACGCAGTATTTT.

There are a few counts of this clone. V is TRBV6-6 and J is TRBJ1-2; D is unresolved. The V end was cut by 7 bases, the J end by 0 bases, with 9 bases between. Germline loops: CDR1 MNHNY, CDR2 SVGAGI (reference sequence). CDR3 size: 13 residues. Here the CDR3 reads CASNADPNYGYTF. CDR3 sequence (DNA): TGTGCCAGCAATGCCGACCCTAACTATGGCTACACCTTC.

Only one count was recorded for this clone. The chain has TRBV7-8 and TRBJ1-6; D not certain. Germline loops: CDR1 SGHVS, CDR2 FQNEAQ. Deletions cut 1 base from V and 7 bases from J, with 8 bases between. The CDR3 runs to 14 residues. In nucleotides, the CDR3 is TGTGCCAGCAGCTTAGGGGGAAAGAATTCACCCCTCCACTTT. This codes for CASSLGGKNSPLHF. Based on the CDR3 plus reference TRBV7-8 and TRBJ1-6, the full variable domain is GAGVSQSPRYKVAKRGQDVALRCDPISGHVSLFWYQQALGQGPEFLTYFQNEAQLDKSGLPSDRFFAERPEGSVSTLKIQRTQQEDSAVYLCASSLGGKNSPLHFGNGTRLTVT.

The V gene is TRBV28, the J gene TRBJ2-7; D may be TRBD1 (6 bases). This CDR3 has 15 amino acids. V lost 1 base and J 2 bases, leaving 12 bases between the germline ends. CDR1 and CDR2 from the germline V gene are MDHEN and SYDVKM. CDR3 amino acids: CASSLLGAETYEQYF. The CDR3 region has the DNA TGTGCCAGCAGTTTATTGGGGGCTGAAACCTACGAGCAGTACTTC.

This chain connects TRBV19 to TRBJ1-3; tentative D call: TRBD1 (5 bases). CDR1 LNHDA and CDR2 SQIVND come from the germline V gene (reference sequence). With 6 bases removed from V and 0 bases from J, the gap between germline ends came to 15 bases. There are 16 residues in the CDR3. This CDR3 is CASSLTGLYSGNTIYF. The CDR3, as DNA: TGTGCCAGTAGCCTTACGGGACTGTACTCTGGAAACACCATATATTTT.

The chain combines TRBV4-1 with TRBJ2-7, with D perhaps given as TRBD1 or TRBD2 (5 bases each). The germline CDR1 and CDR2 sequences are MGHRA and YSYEKL. V lost 0 bases to trimming and J lost 12 bases, with 12 bases between them. The CDR3 contains 12 residues. The CDR3 sequence is CASSQDLGERYF. The DNA of the CDR3 is TGCGCCAGCAGCCAAGATTTGGGGGAGAGGTACTTC.

This clone appeared a few times. The gene calls are TRBV19 and TRBJ1-5; D not certain. This CDR3 is 11 amino acids long. Trimming took 0 bases from V and 11 from J, leaving 5 bases between them. The germline V gene has CDR1 LNHDA and CDR2 SQIVND (reference sequence). The DNA for the CDR3 is TGTGCCAGTAGTATAGATAGGGCCCAGCATTTT. As protein: CASSIDRAQHF.

The chain uses TRBV4-2 and TRBJ2-3, with D perhaps given as TRBD1 or TRBD2 (7 bases each). The V gene lost 2 bases and the J gene lost 4 bases, with 13 bases spanning the gap. CDR1 and CDR2 (germline): LGHNA, YNFKEQ. The CDR3 covers 15 residues. DNA for the CDR3: TGTGCCAGCAGCCAACCAGGGGGGGCCGCAGATACGCAGTATTTT. It yields the protein CASSQPGGAADTQYF.

This clone came up once. The chain recombines TRBV19 with TRBJ1-5; D call uncertain. V gave up 2 bases and J gave up 6 bases, with 11 bases separating them. The CDR3 extends over 14 amino acids. Germline CDR1 LNHDA, CDR2 SQIVND (reference sequence). The CDR3 nucleotides read TGTGCCAGTAGTATAACCGGGGTTGGTCAGCCCCAGCATTTT. Its translation is CASSITGVGQPQHF.

The table lists this clone with a count of one. V usage is TRBV27 and J usage is TRBJ2-1; 8 nucleotides align to TRBD2. Looked up from germline, CDR1 is MNHEY and CDR2 is SMNVEV (reference sequence). The CDR3 contains 13 residues. Trimming took 6 bases from V and 7 from J; bases not matched to a gene: 5. The CDR3 is CASSVAGWNEQFF. The CDR3 DNA sequence: TGTGCCAGCAGCGTAGCGGGATGGAATGAGCAGTTCTTC.

In its sample, this clone was seen once. The chain recombines TRBV2 with TRBJ1-6; D gene ambiguous. The CDR3 runs to 14 residues. Trimming took off 3 bases at V and 0 bases at J, with 3 bases between the two ends. Germline CDR1 SNHLY, CDR2 FYNNEI. In DNA form, the CDR3 reads TGTGCCAGCAGTGACCACTCCTATAATTCACCCCTCCACTTT. Protein: CASSDHSYNSPLHF.

In its sample, this clone is medium-sized (0.01 to 0.1%). The chain has TRBV5-1 and TRBJ1-2; TRBD1 matches at 8 bases. Trimming cost V 4 bases and J 3 bases; bases outside gene matches: 5. This CDR3 is built from 14 residues. The germline V gene has CDR1 SGHRS and CDR2 YFSETQ. CDR3 sequence reads: CASSTDRAYYGYTF. The CDR3 DNA reads TGCGCCAGCAGCACGGACAGGGCCTACTATGGCTACACCTTC.

The rearrangement joins TRBV28 to TRBJ1-2; 9 bases align to TRBD1. Germline values: CDR1 MDHEN, CDR2 SYDVKM. The CDR3 spans 12 residues. The junction had 10 bases not matched to a gene; V was cut back by 6 bases and J by 14 bases. CDR3 in amino acids: CASSKNGQGKTF. The CDR3 region has the DNA TGTGCCAGCAGCAAGAACGGACAGGGGAAAACCTTC.

The V call is TRBV7-2, the J call TRBJ2-7; D is possibly TRBD1 or TRBD2 (5 bases each). The CDR3 has 15 amino acids. Germline CDR1 reads SGHTA; CDR2 reads FQGNSA. Trimming stripped 5 bases from V and 5 bases from J, with 19 bases between. In DNA, the CDR3 is TGTGCCAGCAGCCTCAACGGGATTCGAGGGGACGAGCAGTACTTC. Translating gives CASSLNGIRGDEQYF. Full variable domain (rest looked up from reference TRBV7-2 and TRBJ2-7): GAGVSQSPSNKVTEKGKDVELRCDPISGHTALYWYRQSLGQGLEFLIYFQGNSAPDKSGLPSDRFSAERTGGSVSTLTIQRTQQEDSAVYLCASSLNGIRGDEQYFGPGTRLTVT.

This clone showed up just once. In DNA, the CDR3 is TGTGCCAGTAGTCTCCTTAGGGACAGGGGGCGCGGCAATCAGCCCCAGCATTTT. Protein: CASSLLRDRGRGNQPQHF. V usage is TRBV19 and J usage is TRBJ1-5, with 12 nucleotides matching TRBD1. The junction had 10 bases not matched to a gene; V was cut back by 5 bases and J by 2 bases. The CDR3 runs to 18 residues. CDR1 and CDR2 from the germline V gene are LNHDA and SQIVND (reference sequence).

This clone was seen a handful of times. The CDR3 region has the DNA TGTGCCAGCAGTGAAGCGCACACCCTAAGGGATCAGCCCCAGCATTTT. The encoded protein is CASSEAHTLRDQPQHF. The V gene is TRBV6-1, the J gene TRBJ1-5, with no clear D. The CDR3 sequence is 16 residues long. The germline gives CDR1 MNHNS, CDR2 SASEGT. V was shortened by 0 bases and J by 5 bases, with 14 bases between the two germline ends.

The chain combines TRBV29-1 with TRBJ2-7; the D is unclear. Trimming stripped 2 bases from V and 5 bases from J, with 10 bases between. This CDR3 has 12 amino acids. The germline gives CDR1 SQVTM, CDR2 ANQGSEA. The CDR3 spells CSVELPNNEQYF. CDR3 sequence (DNA): TGCAGCGTTGAACTGCCAAACAACGAGCAGTACTTC.